This T cell receptor (beta chain) was captured in a study of identifying expanded T cells in peripheral blood. CDR3 length: 12 residues. Germline CDR1 and CDR2: SEHNR and FQNEAQ (reference sequence). V lost 3 bases, J lost 6 bases, and 8 bases lay in between. The assay was immunoSEQ multiplex PCR, and TCRdb's table has in-frame clones only and misses some. Of tens of thousands of clones in the sample, roughly 87% were seen once. This TCR was recovered from a person between 18 and 75 years old in good health. The chain couples TRBV7-9 to TRBJ1-1; D is undetermined. Sample: blood. The CDR3 nucleotides are TGTGCCAGCAGCTTCCCCCACGCTGAAGCTTTCTTT. It encodes CASSFPHAEAFF.